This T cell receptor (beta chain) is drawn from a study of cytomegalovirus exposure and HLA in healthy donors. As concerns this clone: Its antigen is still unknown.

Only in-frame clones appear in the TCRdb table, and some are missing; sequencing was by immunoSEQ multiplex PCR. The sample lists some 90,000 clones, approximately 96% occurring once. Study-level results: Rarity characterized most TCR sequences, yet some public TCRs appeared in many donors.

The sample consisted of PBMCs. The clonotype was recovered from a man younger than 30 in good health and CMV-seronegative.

The CDR3 loop is CASSAGAGGSGETQYF. The CDR3 DNA sequence: TGTGCCAGCAGCGCGGGAGCGGGAGGCTCAGGGGAGACCCAGTACTTC. The chain joins TRBV11-2 to TRBJ2-5; 9 positions agree with TRBD2. Germline V gives CDR1 SGHAT, CDR2 FQNNGV. Trimming at V came to 5 bases and at J to 5 bases, leaving 12 bases not matched to a gene. CDR3 length: 16 residues.